The clone carrying this T cell receptor (beta chain) was seen a few times. The antigen remains undetermined. This sample was included in a study of early T cells in non-severe SARS-CoV-2 infection. Points from the study as a whole: VDJdb matching skewed toward anti-spike CD8 responses, missing private and CD4 specificities.

Attachment of unique molecular identifiers to individual cDNA molecules was performed. MiXCR, applied by TCRdb to the 5' RACE reads, yields one record per CDR3 protein. This table has about 64,000 distinct CDR3 sequences, approximately 10% appearing once. CDR1 is MGHRA, CDR2 YSYEKL, per germline. This CDR3 region has 19 residues. V was clipped by 3 bases and J by 0 bases, with 24 bases between them. The receptor comes from an adult who was a healthcare worker with PCR-confirmed SARS-CoV-2 infection or an uninfected control (not recorded which). This chain connects TRBV4-1 to TRBJ2-7, with D maybe TRBD1 (6 bases). The sample consisted of whole blood, taken at baseline. The CDR3 DNA follows: TGCGCCAGCAGCCATAAAGCTGACCAGGGACACACGAGCTCCTACGAGCAGTACTTC. As protein: CASSHKADQGHTSSYEQYF.